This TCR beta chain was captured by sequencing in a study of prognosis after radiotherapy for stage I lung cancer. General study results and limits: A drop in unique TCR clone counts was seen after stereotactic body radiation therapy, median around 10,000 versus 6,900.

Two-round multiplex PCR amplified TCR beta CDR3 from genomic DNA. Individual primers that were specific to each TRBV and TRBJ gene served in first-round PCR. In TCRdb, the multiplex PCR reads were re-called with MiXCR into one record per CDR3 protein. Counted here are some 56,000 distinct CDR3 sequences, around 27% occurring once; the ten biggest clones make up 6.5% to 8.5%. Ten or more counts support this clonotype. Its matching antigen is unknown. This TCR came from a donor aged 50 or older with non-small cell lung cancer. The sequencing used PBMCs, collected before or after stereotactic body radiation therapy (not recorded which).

The CDR3 DNA sequence: TGTGCCAGTAAAAAGGCAGGGAGCTATGGCTACACCTTC. It is translated as CASKKAGSYGYTF. V and J are TRBV19 and TRBJ1-2; weak D call: TRBD1 (5 bases). V lost 7 bases to trimming and J lost 4 bases, with 13 bases between them. The CDR3 is 13 amino acids. Germline CDR1 LNHDA, CDR2 SQIVND (reference sequence).